These 10 T cell receptor beta chains were sequenced from one sample in a study of PD-1 blockade in classical Hodgkin lymphoma. The repertoire was sequenced with immunoSEQ multiplex PCR; TCRdb's copy has only in-frame clones and lacks some. The sample has just under 100,000 clones; 75% to 90% are singletons. Following autologous stem cell transplantation, relapse occurred in every patient, and exposure to brentuximab vedotin varied. Specimen: peripheral blood mononuclear cells (PBMCs), collected at baseline. Receptor source: a human donor with classical Hodgkin lymphoma.

The gene calls are TRBV6-5 and TRBJ2-5, with a possible D match to TRBD1 (6 bases). The V end lost 5 bases, the J end lost 5 bases, and 15 bases lay between the germline ends. CDR3 length: 14 amino acids. CDR1 and CDR2 (germline): MNHEY, SVGAGI. The CDR3 loop is CASSKPGARETQYF. CDR3 nucleotides: TGTGCCAGCAGTAAACCAGGGGCGCGCGAGACCCAGTACTTC.

The J gene is TRBJ1-3, the V gene TRBV5-4; D call uncertain. From germline, CDR1 is SGHNT and CDR2 YYREEE (reference sequence). CDR3 length: 15 residues. Trimming took off 0 bases at V and 3 bases at J, with 10 bases between the two ends. CDR3 residues: CASSLDLGSGNTIYF. Written as DNA, the CDR3 is TGTGCCAGCAGCTTGGACCTAGGGAGTGGAAACACCATATATTTT.

This chain links TRBV30 with TRBJ2-5; D is uncertain. CDR1 and CDR2 (germline): GTSNPN, SVGIG (reference sequence). V was shortened by 8 bases and J by 5 bases, with 12 bases between the two germline ends. The CDR3 sequence is 11 residues long. In DNA, the CDR3 is TGTGCCGGAAAGCTTGGGGAGACCCAGTACTTC. This codes for CAGKLGETQYF.

This chain's CDR3 is CASSPAGTGGSLISGNTIYF. In DNA, the CDR3 is TGTGCCAGCTCACCGGCCGGGACAGGGGGCTCCCTCATCTCTGGAAACACCATATATTTT. The genes are TRBV18 and TRBJ1-3; 12 bases fit TRBD1. With V trimmed by 3 bases and J by 0 bases, 12 bases remained unmatched. Per the germline V gene, CDR1 is KGHSH and CDR2 is LQKENI. CDR3 length: 20 residues.

The chain couples TRBV30 to TRBJ2-1, with TRBD2 identical over 8 bases. Unmatched junction bases numbered 3, after V lost 0 bases and J lost 8 bases. Germline V gene data show CDR1 as GTSNPN and CDR2 as SVGIG (reference sequence). This CDR3 has 13 residues. This chain's CDR3 is CAWSVAGEHEQFF. DNA for the CDR3: TGTGCCTGGAGTGTAGCGGGAGAGCATGAGCAGTTCTTC.

The rearrangement joins TRBV27 to TRBJ2-1, with a possible D match to TRBD1 (6 bases). The CDR3 spans 16 residues. The germline gives CDR1 MNHEY, CDR2 SMNVEV (reference sequence). V lost 6 bases to trimming and J lost 7 bases, with 22 bases between them. The CDR3 DNA is TGTGCCAGCAGACCACCGGACAGTTTATTCCCAAATGAGCAGTTCTTC. As protein: CASRPPDSLFPNEQFF.

The V call is TRBV19, the J call TRBJ1-1; TRBD1 aligns across 7 bases. This CDR3 region has 15 residues. CDR1 LNHDA and CDR2 SQIVND come from the germline V gene (reference sequence). Losses at the gene ends were 10 bases for V and 0 bases for J; bases not matched to a gene: 11. The CDR3 sequence: CATAQQGLMNTEAFF. In DNA form, the CDR3 reads TGTGCCACAGCCCAACAGGGGCTCATGAACACTGAAGCTTTCTTT.

The chain has TRBV13 and TRBJ2-5, with TRBD1 matching over 7 bases. Trimming cost V 1 base and J 2 bases; bases outside gene matches: 4. The CDR3 length is 15 residues. Germline assignment: CDR1 PRHDT and CDR2 FYEKMQ (reference sequence). CDR3 loop: CASSLVGRGQETQYF. In DNA, the CDR3 is TGTGCCAGCAGCTTAGTTGGCAGGGGGCAAGAGACCCAGTACTTC. The variable domain in full, completed from reference TRBV13 and TRBJ2-5, reads AAGVIQSPRHLIKEKRETATLKCYPIPRHDTVYWYQQGPGQDPQFLISFYEKMQSDKGSIPDRFSAQQFSDYHSELNMSSLELGDSALYFCASSLVGRGQETQYFGPGTRLLVL.

This chain uses TRBV19 with TRBJ2-1, with D perhaps assigned TRBD1 or TRBD2 (5 bases each). CDR1 and CDR2 from the germline V gene are LNHDA and SQIVND (reference sequence). Trimming cost V 1 base and J 8 bases, with 21 bases left between them. CDR3 length: 17 residues. This CDR3 is CASSIARGAGLRDEQFF. The CDR3 DNA is TGTGCCAGTAGTATAGCCCGAGGGGCGGGCCTTCGGGATGAGCAGTTCTTC. Combining the CDR3 with reference TRBV19 and TRBJ2-1 gives the whole variable domain DGGITQSPKYLFRKEGQNVTLSCEQNLNHDAMYWYRQDPGQGLRLIYYSQIVNDFQKGDIAEGYSVSREKKESFPLTVTSAQKNPTAFYLCASSIARGAGLRDEQFFGPGTRLTVL.

The V and J genes are TRBV6-6 and TRBJ2-7; tentatively, D is TRBD2 (5 bases). This CDR3 comprises 14 residues. Germline values: CDR1 MNHNY, CDR2 SVGAGI (reference sequence). Trimming left V 5 bases short and J 6 bases short, with 17 bases between. Here the CDR3 reads CASSPVPASGEQYF. For the CDR3, the DNA is TGTGCCAGCAGTCCGGTCCCGGCGAGCGGCGAGCAGTACTTC.